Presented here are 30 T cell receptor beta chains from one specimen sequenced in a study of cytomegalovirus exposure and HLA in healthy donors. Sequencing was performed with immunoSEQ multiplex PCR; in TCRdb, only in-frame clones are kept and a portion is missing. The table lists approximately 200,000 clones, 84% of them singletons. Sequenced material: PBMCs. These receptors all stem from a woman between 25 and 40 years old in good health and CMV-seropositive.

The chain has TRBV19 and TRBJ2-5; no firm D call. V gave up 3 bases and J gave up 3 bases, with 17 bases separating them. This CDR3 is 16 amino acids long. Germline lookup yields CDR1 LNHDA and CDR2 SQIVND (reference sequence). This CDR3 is CASSMSSTSFKETQYF. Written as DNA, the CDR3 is TGTGCCAGTAGTATGTCGAGTACGAGCTTTAAAGAGACCCAGTACTTC. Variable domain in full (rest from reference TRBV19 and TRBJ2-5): DGGITQSPKYLFRKEGQNVTLSCEQNLNHDAMYWYRQDPGQGLRLIYYSQIVNDFQKGDIAEGYSVSREKKESFPLTVTSAQKNPTAFYLCASSMSSTSFKETQYFGPGTRLLVL.

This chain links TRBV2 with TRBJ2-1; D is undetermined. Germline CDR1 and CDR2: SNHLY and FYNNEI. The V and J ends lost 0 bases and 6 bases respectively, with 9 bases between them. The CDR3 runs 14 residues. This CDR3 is CASSEARARNEQFF. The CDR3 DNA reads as TGTGCCAGCAGTGAAGCGAGAGCACGCAATGAGCAGTTCTTC. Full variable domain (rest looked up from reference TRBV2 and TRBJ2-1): EPEVTQTPSHQVTQMGQEVILRCVPISNHLYFYWYRQILGQKVEFLVSFYNNEISEKSEIFDDQFSVERPDGSNFTLKIRSTKLEDSAMYFCASSEARARNEQFFGPGTRLTVL.

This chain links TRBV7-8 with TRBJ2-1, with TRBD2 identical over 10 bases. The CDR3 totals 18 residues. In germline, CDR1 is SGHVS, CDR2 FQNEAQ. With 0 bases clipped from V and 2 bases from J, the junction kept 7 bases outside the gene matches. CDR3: CASSLAWTSGEPYNEQFF. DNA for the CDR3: TGTGCCAGCAGCTTAGCTTGGACTAGCGGAGAACCCTACAATGAGCAGTTCTTC.

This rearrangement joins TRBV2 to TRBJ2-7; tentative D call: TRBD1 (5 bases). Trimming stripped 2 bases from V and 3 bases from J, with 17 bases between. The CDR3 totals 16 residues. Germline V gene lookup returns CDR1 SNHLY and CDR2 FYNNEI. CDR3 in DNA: TGTGCCAGCAGTGAAACGGCGACAGAGAACGGCTACGAGCAGTACTTC. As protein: CASSETATENGYEQYF.

In DNA, the CDR3 is TGTGCCAGCAGCTTAGCGGGGGGTTCCTACGAGCAGTACTTC. Protein: CASSLAGGSYEQYF. The chain couples TRBV7-2 to TRBJ2-7; maybe TRBD2 (6 bases). The CDR3 is made up of 14 amino acids. Germline V gives CDR1 SGHTA, CDR2 FQGNSA. V was shortened by 0 bases and J by 1 base, with 7 bases between the two germline ends.

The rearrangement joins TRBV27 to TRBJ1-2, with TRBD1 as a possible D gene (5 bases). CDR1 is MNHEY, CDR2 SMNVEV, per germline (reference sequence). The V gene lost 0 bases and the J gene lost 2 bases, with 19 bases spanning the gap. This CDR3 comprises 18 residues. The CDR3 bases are TGTGCCAGCAGTTTATCTGGGGGGTTCGGGCGCCTAAACTATGGCTACACCTTC. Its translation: CASSLSGGFGRLNYGYTF.

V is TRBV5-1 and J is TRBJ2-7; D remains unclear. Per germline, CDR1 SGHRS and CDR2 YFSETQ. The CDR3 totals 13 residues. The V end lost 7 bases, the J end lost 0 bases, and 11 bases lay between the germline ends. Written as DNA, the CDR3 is TGCGCCAGCGCTACGAGTCCCTCCTACGAGCAGTACTTC. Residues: CASATSPSYEQYF.

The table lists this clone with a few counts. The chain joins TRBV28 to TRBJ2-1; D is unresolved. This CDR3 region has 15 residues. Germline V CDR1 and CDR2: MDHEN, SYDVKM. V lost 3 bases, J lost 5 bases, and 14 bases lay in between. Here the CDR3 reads CASSFGQYLNNEQFF. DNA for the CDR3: TGTGCCAGCAGTTTTGGCCAATACCTTAACAATGAGCAGTTCTTC.

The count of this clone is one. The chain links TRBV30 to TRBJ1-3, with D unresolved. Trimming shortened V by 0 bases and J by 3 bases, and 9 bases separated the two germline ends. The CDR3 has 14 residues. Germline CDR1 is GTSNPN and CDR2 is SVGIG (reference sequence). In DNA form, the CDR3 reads TGTGCCTGGAGTGTGGTAGAGGGTGGAAACACCATATATTTT. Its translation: CAWSVVEGGNTIYF.

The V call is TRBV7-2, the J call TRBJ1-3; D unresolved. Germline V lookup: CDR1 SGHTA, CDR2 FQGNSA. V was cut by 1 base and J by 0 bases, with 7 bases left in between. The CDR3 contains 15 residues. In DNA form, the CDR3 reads TGTGCCAGCAGCTTAGGGCCCAGCTCTGGAAACACCATATATTTT. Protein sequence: CASSLGPSSGNTIYF.

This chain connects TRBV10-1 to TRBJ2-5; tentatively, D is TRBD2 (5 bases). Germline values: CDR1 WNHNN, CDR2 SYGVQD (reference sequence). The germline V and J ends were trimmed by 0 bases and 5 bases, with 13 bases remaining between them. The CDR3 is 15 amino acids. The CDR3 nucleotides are TGCGCCAGCAGTGAGTCGAAAGCTAGCTTGGAGACCCAGTACTTC. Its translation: CASSESKASLETQYF.

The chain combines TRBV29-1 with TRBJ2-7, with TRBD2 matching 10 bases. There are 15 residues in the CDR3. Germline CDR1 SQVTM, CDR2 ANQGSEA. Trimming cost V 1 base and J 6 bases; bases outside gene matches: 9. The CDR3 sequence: CSVEGLAGVDSEQYF. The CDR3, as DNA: TGCAGCGTTGAAGGACTAGCGGGTGTCGACTCCGAGCAGTACTTC.

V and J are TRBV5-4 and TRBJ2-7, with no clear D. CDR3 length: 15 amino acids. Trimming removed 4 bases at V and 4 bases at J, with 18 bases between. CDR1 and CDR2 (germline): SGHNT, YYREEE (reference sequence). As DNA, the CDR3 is TGTGCCAGCAGCCCGATTAACGCGGTCGGTTACGAGCAGTACTTC. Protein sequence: CASSPINAVGYEQYF.

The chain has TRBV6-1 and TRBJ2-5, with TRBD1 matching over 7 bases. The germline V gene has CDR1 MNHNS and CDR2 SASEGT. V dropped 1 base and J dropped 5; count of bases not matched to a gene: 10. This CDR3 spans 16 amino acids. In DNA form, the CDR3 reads TGTGCCAGCAGTGAAGGGATTACAGGGGTAAGGGAGACCCAGTACTTC. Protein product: CASSEGITGVRETQYF.

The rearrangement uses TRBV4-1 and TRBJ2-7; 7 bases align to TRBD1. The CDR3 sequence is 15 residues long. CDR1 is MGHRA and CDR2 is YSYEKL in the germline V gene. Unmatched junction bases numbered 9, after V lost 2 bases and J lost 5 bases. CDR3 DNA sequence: TGCGCCAGCAGCCAATTCCCGGGACAGCCAGACGAGCAGTACTTC. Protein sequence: CASSQFPGQPDEQYF.

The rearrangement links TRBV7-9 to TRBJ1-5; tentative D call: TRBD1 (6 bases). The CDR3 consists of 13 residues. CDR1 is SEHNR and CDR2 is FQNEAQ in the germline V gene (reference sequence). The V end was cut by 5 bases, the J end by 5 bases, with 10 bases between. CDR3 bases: TGTGCCAGCAGCCTACAGGGAGATCAGCCCCAGCATTTT. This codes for CASSLQGDQPQHF.

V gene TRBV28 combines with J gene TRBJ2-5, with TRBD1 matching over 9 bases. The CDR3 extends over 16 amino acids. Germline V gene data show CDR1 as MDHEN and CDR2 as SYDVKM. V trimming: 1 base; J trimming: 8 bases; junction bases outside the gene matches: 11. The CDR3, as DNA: TGTGCCAGCAGTTTATTCCCGGGACAGGGTCGAGGTACCCAGTACTTC. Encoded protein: CASSLFPGQGRGTQYF.

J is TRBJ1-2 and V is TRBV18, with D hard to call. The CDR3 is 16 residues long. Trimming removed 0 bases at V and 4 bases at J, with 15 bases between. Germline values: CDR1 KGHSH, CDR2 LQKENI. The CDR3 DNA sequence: TGTGCCAGCTCACCACCTGCGGGCTCGACTATCTATGGCTACACCTTC. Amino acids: CASSPPAGSTIYGYTF.

Here the CDR3 reads CASSLLTSGRSYNEQFF. CDR3 nucleotide sequence: TGTGCCAGCAGTTTACTGACTAGCGGGAGGTCCTACAATGAGCAGTTCTTC. The chain links TRBV28 to TRBJ2-1; 13 nucleotides align to TRBD2. Losses at the gene ends were 2 bases for V and 1 base for J; bases not matched to a gene: 2. There are 17 residues in the CDR3. Germline V gene data show CDR1 as MDHEN and CDR2 as SYDVKM.

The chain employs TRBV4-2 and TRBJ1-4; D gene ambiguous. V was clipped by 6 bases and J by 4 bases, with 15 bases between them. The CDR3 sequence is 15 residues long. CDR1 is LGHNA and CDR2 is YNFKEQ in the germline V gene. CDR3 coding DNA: TGTGCCAGCAGTCCTACCGAGGACTATAATGAAAAACTGTTTTTT. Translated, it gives CASSPTEDYNEKLFF.

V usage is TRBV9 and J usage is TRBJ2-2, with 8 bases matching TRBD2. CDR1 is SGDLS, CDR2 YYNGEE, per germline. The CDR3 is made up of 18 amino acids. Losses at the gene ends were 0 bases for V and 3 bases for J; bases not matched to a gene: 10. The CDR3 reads CASSVATSVAGHTGELFF. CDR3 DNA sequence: TGTGCCAGCAGCGTAGCTACATCCGTAGCGGGACACACCGGGGAGCTGTTTTTT.

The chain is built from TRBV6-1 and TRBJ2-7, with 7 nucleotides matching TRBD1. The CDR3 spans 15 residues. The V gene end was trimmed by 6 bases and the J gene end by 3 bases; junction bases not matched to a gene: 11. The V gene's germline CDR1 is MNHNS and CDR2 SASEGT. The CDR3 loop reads CASRTAGDRDYEQYF. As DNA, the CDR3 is TGTGCCAGCAGGACGGCTGGAGACAGGGACTACGAGCAGTACTTC.

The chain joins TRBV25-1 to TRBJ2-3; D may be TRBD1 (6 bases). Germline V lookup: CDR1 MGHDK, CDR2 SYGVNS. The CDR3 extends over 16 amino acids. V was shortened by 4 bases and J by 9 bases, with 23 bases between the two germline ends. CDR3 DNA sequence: TGTGCCAGCAGTGCGCCCAGGGGAGTTCAGGCCGGGACGCAGTATTTT. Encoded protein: CASSAPRGVQAGTQYF.

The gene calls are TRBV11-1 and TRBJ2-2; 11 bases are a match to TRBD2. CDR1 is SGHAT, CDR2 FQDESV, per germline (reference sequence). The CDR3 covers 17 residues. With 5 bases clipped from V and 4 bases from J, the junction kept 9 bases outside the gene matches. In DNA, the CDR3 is TGTGCCAGCAGCCCCCGAAAGCTAGCGGGAGGCACCGGGGAGCTGTTTTTT. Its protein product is CASSPRKLAGGTGELFF. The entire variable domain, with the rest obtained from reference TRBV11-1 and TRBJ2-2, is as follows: EAEVAQSPRYKITEKSQAVAFWCDPISGHATLYWYRQILGQGPELLVQFQDESVVDDSQLPKDRFSAERLKGVDSTLKIQPAELGDSAMYLCASSPRKLAGGTGELFFGEGSRLTVL.

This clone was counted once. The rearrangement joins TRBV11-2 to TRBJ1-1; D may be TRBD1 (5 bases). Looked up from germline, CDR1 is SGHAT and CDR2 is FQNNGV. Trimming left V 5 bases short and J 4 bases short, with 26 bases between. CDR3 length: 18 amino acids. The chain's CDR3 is CASSPITPGLGGGTEAFF. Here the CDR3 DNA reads TGTGCCAGCAGCCCGATTACACCGGGCCTCGGGGGTGGCACTGAAGCTTTCTTT.

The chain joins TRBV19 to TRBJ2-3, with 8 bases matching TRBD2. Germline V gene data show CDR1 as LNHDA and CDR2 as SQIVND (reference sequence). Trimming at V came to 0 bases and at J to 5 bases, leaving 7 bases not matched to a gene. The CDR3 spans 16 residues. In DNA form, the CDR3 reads TGTGCCAGTAGTATAGAGGGGCTAGCGGGTGGAGATACGCAGTATTTT. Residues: CASSIEGLAGGDTQYF.

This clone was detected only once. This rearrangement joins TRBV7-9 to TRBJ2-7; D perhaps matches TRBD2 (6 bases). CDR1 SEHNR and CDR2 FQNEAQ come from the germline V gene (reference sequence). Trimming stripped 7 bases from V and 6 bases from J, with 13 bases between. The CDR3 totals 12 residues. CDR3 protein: CASTLSGGEQYF. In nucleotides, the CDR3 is TGTGCCAGCACCCTTTCCGGGGGCGAGCAGTACTTC.

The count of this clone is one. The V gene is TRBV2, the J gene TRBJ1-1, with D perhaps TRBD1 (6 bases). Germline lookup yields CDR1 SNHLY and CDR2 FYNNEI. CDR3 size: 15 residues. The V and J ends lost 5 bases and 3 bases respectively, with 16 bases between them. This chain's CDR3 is CASSLGGGLYTEAFF. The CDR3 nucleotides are TGTGCCAGCAGTCTAGGGGGGGGCTTGTACACTGAAGCTTTCTTT.

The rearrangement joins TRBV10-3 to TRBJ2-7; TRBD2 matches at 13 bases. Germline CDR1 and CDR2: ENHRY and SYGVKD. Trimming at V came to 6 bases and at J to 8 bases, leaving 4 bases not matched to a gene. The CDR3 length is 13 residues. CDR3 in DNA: TGTGCCATCAGCACCGGGACTAGCGGGAAGCAGTACTTC. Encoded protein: CAISTGTSGKQYF.

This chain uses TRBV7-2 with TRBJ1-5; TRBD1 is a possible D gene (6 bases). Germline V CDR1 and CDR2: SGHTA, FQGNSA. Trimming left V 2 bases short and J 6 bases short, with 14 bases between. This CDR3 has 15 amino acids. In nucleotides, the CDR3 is TGTGCCAGCAGCTTATCAGGGGTGGGCAGTCAGCCCCAGCATTTT. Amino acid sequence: CASSLSGVGSQPQHF.